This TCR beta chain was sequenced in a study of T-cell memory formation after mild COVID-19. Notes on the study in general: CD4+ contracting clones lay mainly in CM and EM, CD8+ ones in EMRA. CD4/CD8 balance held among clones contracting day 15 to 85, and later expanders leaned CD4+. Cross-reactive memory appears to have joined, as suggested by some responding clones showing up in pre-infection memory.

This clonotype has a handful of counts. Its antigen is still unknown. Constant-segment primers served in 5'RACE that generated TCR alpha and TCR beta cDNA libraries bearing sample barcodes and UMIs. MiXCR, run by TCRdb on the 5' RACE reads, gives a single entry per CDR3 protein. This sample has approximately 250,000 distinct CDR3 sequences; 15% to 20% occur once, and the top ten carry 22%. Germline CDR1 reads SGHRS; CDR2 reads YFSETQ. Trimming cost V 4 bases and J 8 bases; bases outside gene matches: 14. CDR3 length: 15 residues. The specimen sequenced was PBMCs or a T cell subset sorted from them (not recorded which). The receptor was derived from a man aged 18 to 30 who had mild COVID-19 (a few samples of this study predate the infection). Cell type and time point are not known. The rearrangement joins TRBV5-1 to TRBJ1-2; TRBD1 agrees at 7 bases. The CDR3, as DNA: TGCGCCAGCAGCACACACCAGGGGGTTTCGAGCGGCTACACCTTC. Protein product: CASSTHQGVSSGYTF.